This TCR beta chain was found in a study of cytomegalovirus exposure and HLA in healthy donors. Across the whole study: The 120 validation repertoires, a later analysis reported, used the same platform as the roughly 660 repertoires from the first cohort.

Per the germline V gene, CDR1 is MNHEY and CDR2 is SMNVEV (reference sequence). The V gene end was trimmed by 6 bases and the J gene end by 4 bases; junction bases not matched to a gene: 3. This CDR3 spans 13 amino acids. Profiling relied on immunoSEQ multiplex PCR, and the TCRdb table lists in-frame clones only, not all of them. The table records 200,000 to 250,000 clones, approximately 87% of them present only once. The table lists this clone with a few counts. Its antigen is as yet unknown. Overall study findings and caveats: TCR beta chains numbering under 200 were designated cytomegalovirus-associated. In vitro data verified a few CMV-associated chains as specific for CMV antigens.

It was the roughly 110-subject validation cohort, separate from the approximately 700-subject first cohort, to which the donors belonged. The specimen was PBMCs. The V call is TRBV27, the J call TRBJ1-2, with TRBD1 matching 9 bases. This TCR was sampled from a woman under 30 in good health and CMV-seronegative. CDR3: CASSRQGGYGYTF. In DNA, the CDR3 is TGTGCCAGCAGCAGACAGGGGGGCTATGGCTACACCTTC.